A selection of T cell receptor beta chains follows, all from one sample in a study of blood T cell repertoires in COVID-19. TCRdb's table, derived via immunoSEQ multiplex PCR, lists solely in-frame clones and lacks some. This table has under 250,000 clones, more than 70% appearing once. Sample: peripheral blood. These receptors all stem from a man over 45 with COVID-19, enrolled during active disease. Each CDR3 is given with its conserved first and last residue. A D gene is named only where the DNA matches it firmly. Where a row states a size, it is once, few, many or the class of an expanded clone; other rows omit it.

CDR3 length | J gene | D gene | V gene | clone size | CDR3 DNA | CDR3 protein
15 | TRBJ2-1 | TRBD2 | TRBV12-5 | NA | TGTGCTAGTGGTTTTAGCGGGAGAGGAATCAATGAGCAGTTCTTC | CASGFSGRGINEQFF
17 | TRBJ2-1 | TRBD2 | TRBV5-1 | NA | TGCGCCAGCAGCTTGGCGCGCGGGGGGCAGACCTACAATGAGCAGTTCTTC | CASSLARGGQTYNEQFF
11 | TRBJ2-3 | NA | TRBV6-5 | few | TGTGCCAGCAGCCTATTGGATACGCAGTATTTT | CASSLLDTQYF
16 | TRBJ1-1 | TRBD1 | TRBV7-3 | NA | TGTGCCAGCAGCTTAAAGGGACAGACCTTGAACACTGAAGCTTTCTTT | CASSLKGQTLNTEAFF
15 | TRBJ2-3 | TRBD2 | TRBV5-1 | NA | TGCGCCAGCAGCTCGGGACTAGTTGGCACAGATACGCAGTATTTT | CASSSGLVGTDTQYF
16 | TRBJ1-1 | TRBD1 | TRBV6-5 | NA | TGTGCCAGCAGTTACCTACCGGGACAGGGGTTCGATGAAGCTTTCTTT | CASSYLPGQGFDEAFF
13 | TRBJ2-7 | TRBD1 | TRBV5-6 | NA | TGTGCCAGCAGCGGGACAGGGGTGAGCGAGCAGTACTTC | CASSGTGVSEQYF
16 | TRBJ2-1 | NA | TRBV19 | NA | TGTGCCAGTAGTACCCGAAGTAGCGGCTTCTACAATGAGCAGTTCTTC | CASSTRSSGFYNEQFF
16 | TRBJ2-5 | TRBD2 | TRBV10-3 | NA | TGTGCCATCAGTGAACGTAGCGGGAGGGCCGGAGAGACCCAGTACTTC | CAISERSGRAGETQYF
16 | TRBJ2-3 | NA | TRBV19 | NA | TGTGCCAGTAGAAGAAGGGTGGGAGTACCCACAGATACGCAGTATTTT | CASRRRVGVPTDTQYF
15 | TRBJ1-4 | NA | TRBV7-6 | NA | TGTGCCAGCAGCTTAGGGGGCCCCCTTAATGAAAAACTGTTTTTT | CASSLGGPLNEKLFF
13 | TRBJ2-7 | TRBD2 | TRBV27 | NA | TGTGCCAGCATGGGCGGGAGCTCCTACGAGCAGTACTTC | CASMGGSSYEQYF
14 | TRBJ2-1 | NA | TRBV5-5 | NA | TGTGCCAGCAGCTTGGCGGGCGGGCGGGGTGAGCAGTTCTTC | CASSLAGGRGEQFF
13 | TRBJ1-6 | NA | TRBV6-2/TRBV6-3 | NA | TGTGCCAGCAGTCCCCGGACAGCCTCACCCCTCCACTTT | CASSPRTASPLHF
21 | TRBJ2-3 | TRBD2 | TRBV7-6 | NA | TGTGCCAGCAGCTTAGTGGCCCGGGGGACTAGCGGGAGGAGGAGCACAGATACGCAGTATTTT | CASSLVARGTSGRRSTDTQYF
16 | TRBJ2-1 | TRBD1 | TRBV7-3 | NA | TGTGCCAGCAGCCAACCGGACAGGGGAAGGGGCAATGAGCAGTTCTTC | CASSQPDRGRGNEQFF
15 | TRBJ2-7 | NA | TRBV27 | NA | TGTGCCAGCAGTTTATACGGGATCGATGGTAGGGAGCAGTACTTC | CASSLYGIDGREQYF
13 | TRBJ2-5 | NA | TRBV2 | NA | TGTGCCAGCAGAAACAGAGTGGGTCAGACCCAGTACTTC | CASRNRVGQTQYF
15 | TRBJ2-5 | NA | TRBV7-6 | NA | TGTGCCAGCAGCTTACGGTCTAGCCAACAAGAGACCCAGTACTTC | CASSLRSSQQETQYF
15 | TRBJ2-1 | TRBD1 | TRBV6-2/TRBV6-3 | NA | TGTGCCAGCAGCATCGGACAGGGGGGTCTGGGTGAGCAGTTCTTC | CASSIGQGGLGEQFF
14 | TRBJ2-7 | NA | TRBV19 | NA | TGTGCCAGTAGTGCCGGGACTTCTCCCTACGAGCAGTACTTC | CASSAGTSPYEQYF
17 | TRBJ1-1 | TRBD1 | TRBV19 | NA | TGTGCCAGTAGTATAGGAATGGGACAGGGGGCGCGCACTGAAGCTTTCTTT | CASSIGMGQGARTEAFF
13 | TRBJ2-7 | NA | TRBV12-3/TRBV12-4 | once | TGTGCCAGCAGTGCCTCTCAATCGAGGGAGCAGTACTTC | CASSASQSREQYF
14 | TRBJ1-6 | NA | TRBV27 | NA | TGTGCCAGCAGTTTAGGGCAGGGCAACCTACCTCTCCACTTT | CASSLGQGNLPLHF
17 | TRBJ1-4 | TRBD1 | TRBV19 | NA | TGTGCCAGTAGTACCTACAGGGGCGGTTACGCTAATGAAAAACTGTTTTTT | CASSTYRGGYANEKLFF
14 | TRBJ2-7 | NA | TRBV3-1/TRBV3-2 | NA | TGTGCCAGCAGCAGGAGGGGGGAGGGCTACGAGCAGTACTTC | CASSRRGEGYEQYF
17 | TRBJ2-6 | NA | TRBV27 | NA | TGTGCCAGCAGTTTCCAGGCATGGCGCTCTGGGGCCAACGTCCTGACTTTC | CASSFQAWRSGANVLTF
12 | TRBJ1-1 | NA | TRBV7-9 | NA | TGTGCCAGCACAGGGAGAGGGACTGAAGCTTTCTTT | CASTGRGTEAFF
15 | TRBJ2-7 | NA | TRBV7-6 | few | TGTGCCAGCAGCTTAGCTCCCAGGGGCAACTACGAGCAGTACTTC | CASSLAPRGNYEQYF
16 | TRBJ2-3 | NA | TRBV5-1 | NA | TGCGCCAGCAGCCCGTTTACAGATTTTAGCACAGATACGCAGTATTTT | CASSPFTDFSTDTQYF
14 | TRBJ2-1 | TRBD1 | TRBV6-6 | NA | TGTGCCAGCAGTTTTGACAGGGGGCTGGGTGAGCAGTTCTTC | CASSFDRGLGEQFF
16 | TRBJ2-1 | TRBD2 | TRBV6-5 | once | TGTGCCAGCAGTTACCCCAAGGGCGGGGGGCTCAATGAGCAGTTCTTC | CASSYPKGGGLNEQFF
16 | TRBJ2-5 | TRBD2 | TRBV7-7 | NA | TGTGCTAGCAGCCAAGGACTAGCGGGAGGAGCGGAGACCCAGTACTTC | CASSQGLAGGAETQYF
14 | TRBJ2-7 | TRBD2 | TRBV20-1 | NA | TGCAGTGCTAGTACCCCGGGACTAGCCTACGAGCAGTACTTC | CSASTPGLAYEQYF
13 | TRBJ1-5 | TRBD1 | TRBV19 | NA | TGTGCCAGTAGTAGTCAGGGGGATCAGCCCCAGCATTTT | CASSSQGDQPQHF
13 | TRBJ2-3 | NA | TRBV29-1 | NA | TGCAGCGTTGTGGCAGGCTCCACAGATACGCAGTATTTT | CSVVAGSTDTQYF
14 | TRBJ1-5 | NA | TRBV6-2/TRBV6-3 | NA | TGTGCCAGCAGTTACTCGGGAGGGTACCAGCCCCAGCATTTT | CASSYSGGYQPQHF
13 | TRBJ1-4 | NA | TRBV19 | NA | TGTGCCAGTAGTTGGGCCGTAAGGGAAAAACTGTTTTTT | CASSWAVREKLFF
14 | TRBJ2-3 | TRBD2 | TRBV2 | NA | TGTGCCAGCAGTGGCGGCGGGAGCGTATATACGCAGTATTTT | CASSGGGSVYTQYF
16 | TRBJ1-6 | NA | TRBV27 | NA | TGTGCCAGCAGTTCCACGTCGGGGTCCTATAATTCACCCCTCCACTTT | CASSSTSGSYNSPLHF
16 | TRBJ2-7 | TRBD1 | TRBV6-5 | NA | TGTGCCAGCAGTTACAGGACAGGGGGTCGATGGTACGAGCAGTACTTC | CASSYRTGGRWYEQYF
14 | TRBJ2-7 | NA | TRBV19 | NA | TGTGCCAGTAGTACCCGACAGGTTTGGGACGAGCAGTACTTC | CASSTRQVWDEQYF
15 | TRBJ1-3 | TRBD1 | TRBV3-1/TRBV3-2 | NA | TGTGCCAGCAGCCCCCCGGGACAGGGAGAGGACACCATATATTTT | CASSPPGQGEDTIYF
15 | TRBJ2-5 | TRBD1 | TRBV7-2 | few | TGTGCCAGCAGCTTAGAGGGGACAGGTGCCGTAACCCAGTACTTC | CASSLEGTGAVTQYF
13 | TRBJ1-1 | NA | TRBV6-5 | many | TGTGCCAGCAGCACAGGGATGAACACTGAAGCTTTCTTT | CASSTGMNTEAFF
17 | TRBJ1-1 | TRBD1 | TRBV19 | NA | TGTGCCAGTAGTATAGGGACAGGCTCCCCTCAACGCACTGAAGCTTTCTTT | CASSIGTGSPQRTEAFF
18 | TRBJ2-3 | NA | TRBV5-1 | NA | TGCGCCAGCACCCAGGAAGCGGGCGGTAGCGCCTTCACAGATACGCAGTATTTT | CASTQEAGGSAFTDTQYF
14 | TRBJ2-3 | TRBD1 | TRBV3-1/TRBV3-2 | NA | TGTGCCAGCAGCCCCCGGACAGGGCCAGATACGCAGTATTTT | CASSPRTGPDTQYF
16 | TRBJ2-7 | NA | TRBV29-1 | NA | TGCAGCGTTGAAGGGGCTTCTACAGGGAACCTCTACGAGCAGTACTTC | CSVEGASTGNLYEQYF
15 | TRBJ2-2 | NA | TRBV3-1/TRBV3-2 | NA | TGTGCCAGCAGCCACGCTACCCTCGGGACCGGGGAGCTGTTTTTT | CASSHATLGTGELFF
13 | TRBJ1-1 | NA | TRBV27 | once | TGTGCCAGCAGTTTTCAGTTGAACACTGAAGCTTTCTTT | CASSFQLNTEAFF
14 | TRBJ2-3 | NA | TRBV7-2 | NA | TGTGCCAGCAGCCTATGGACAAGCACAGATACGCAGTATTTT | CASSLWTSTDTQYF
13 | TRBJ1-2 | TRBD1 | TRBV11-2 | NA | TGTGCCAGCAGGGGACAGGGGGCCTATGGCTACACCTTC | CASRGQGAYGYTF
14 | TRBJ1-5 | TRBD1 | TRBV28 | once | TGCATTTCGAAGGGACAGGGGGATTTTCAGCCCCAGCATTTT | CISKGQGDFQPQHF
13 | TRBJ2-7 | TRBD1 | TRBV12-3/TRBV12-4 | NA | TGTGCCAGCCGCCGACAGGGGAAATACGAGCAGTACTTC | CASRRQGKYEQYF
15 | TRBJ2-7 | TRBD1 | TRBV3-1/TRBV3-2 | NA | TGTGCCAGCAGCCAAGTCAGCAGGGGGTCATACGAGCAGTACTTC | CASSQVSRGSYEQYF
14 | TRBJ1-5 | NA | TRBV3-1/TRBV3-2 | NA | TGTGCCAGCAGCCCAGACACGCGTCGCATGCCCCAGCATTTT | CASSPDTRRMPQHF
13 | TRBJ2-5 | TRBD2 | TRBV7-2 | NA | TGTGCCAGCAGCCGGGGACTACAAGAGACCCAGTACTTC | CASSRGLQETQYF
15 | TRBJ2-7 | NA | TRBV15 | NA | TGTGCCACCAGCAGAGATCAGGGGAGCTCCTACGAGCAGTACTTC | CATSRDQGSSYEQYF
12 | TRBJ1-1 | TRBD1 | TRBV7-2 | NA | TGTGCCAGCAGCCTAAGACAGGGGAGGACTTTCTTT | CASSLRQGRTFF